The entry below gives a single T cell receptor (beta chain) sequence along with its context. The target antigen is unknown. This entry is derived from a study of breast tumors, draining lymph nodes, adjacent tissues. Study observations and caveats: Tumors had less TCR diversity than lymph nodes, more than nontumor tissue. The data were judged consistent with most tumor T cells coming from lymph node and expanding in tumor. Luminal-like breast cancer showed significantly higher tumor–nontumor repertoire similarity than basal-like.

TCRdb re-called the multiplex PCR reads through MiXCR, storing one row per CDR3 protein. The profile covers about 66,000 distinct CDR3 sequences, with 43% appearing a single time and over 7.5% taken by the ten largest. The V gene end was trimmed by 9 bases and the J gene end by 0 bases; junction bases not matched to a gene: 3. The germline CDR1 and CDR2 sequences are SEHNR and FQNEAQ (reference sequence). CDR3 length equals 13 residues. The J gene is TRBJ2-7, the V gene TRBV7-9; 9 bases agree with TRBD2. The sequence came from a female donor with breast cancer. Some clones in this sample may be carry-over from other donors' samples. Sequenced sample: breast tumor tissue. This CDR3 reads CARPSGVSYEQYF. The CDR3 DNA is TGTGCCAGGCCTAGCGGGGTCTCCTACGAGCAGTACTTC. The whole variable domain, filled in from reference TRBV7-9 and TRBJ2-7, reads DTGVSQNPRHKITKRGQNVTFRCDPISEHNRLYWYRQTLGQGPEFLTYFQNEAQLEKSRLLSDRFSAERPKGSFSTLEIQRTEQGDSAMYLCARPSGVSYEQYFGPGTRLTVT.